This TCR beta chain was documented in a study of beta chain features in type 1 diabetes (dated by TCRdb to the late 2010s). Looking at the study overall: Mean age, gender distribution, total cell number and subset yield did not differ between patients and healthy donors. A total of roughly 100 million sorted cells were examined across all samples, and a strong correlation was observed between cell number per subset and RNA yield. The study compared TCRB repertoires of sorted circulating CD4+ T cell subsets between recently diagnosed type 1 diabetes patients and matched healthy donors. Regulatory and stem cell-like memory subsets were isolated from only 8 patients and 8 healthy donors, whereas naive and central memory subsets came from all 30 or so donors.

This clone has only a few counts. Its antigen target is currently unknown. Qualities for individual bases were not recorded, and no much larger clone is one base off. Beyond this particular receptor, the publication reports: A moderate but significant shortening of TCRB CDR3 length was observed in type 1 diabetes patients in all four CD4+ subsets. Because cDNA rather than genomic DNA was sequenced, highly expressing activated cells could have been over-represented, although no difference in activation and CD3 levels was found between groups. Shorter templates might be favored by PCR, yet because patient and control samples were amplified and corrected together, any such skew would affect both groups equally. Fewer insertions and more nucleotide deletions at VDJ recombination sites were observed in patients with type 1 diabetes, implying thymic rearrangement abnormalities. The naive, central memory and regulatory TCRB repertoires appeared to resemble one another more closely among patients than among healthy donors. Because the HLA sub-analyses included only small numbers of individuals, any influence of HLA type on TCRB rearrangement was left unresolved.

CDR3 length: 14 amino acids, cysteine to phenylalanine. Here the CDR3 DNA is all that survives: 42 bases in frame from base 1. As encoded in the germline V gene, CDR1 is MDHEN while CDR2 is SYDVKM. V lost 7 bases and J lost 4 bases, and the count of bases not matched to a germline gene is 8. The High Capacity cDNA Reverse Transcription Kit was used to reverse transcribe all of the isolated RNA, meaning that expressed TCRB transcripts were what got sequenced. Deep immunoSEQ sequencing was applied to naive, central memory and regulatory T cell samples, giving an average of around 4 million total reads per sample. Sorted cells were lysed in RLT buffer and RNA was extracted with DNase-treated RNeasy Micro or Mini kits, depending on cell number. Each cell subset was processed on its own to prevent cross-contamination, while patient and healthy donor samples were processed together. The immunoSEQ multiplex PCR was used to amplify TCRB sequences from cDNA, yielding 87-bp fragments that span the CDR3 region. Sequencing of the amplicons was done on the Illumina HiSeq platform. The original methods were these. PCR bias was computationally corrected using synthetic template baselines, reads within Hamming distance 2 were collapsed, and singletons that could not be merged were discarded. Reads were aligned against IMGT to assign V, D and J genes, CDR3 length and insertions or deletions at six rearrangement sites. Within each subset, clonotype counts were normalized to the number of sorted cells before true diversity and Gini coefficients were calculated with the tcR R package. The overlap coefficient, calculated on TCRB nucleotide sequences, was used to quantify repertoire sharing. Out-of-frame TCRB sequences from naive cells were analyzed as a proxy for the pre-selection repertoire. TCRdb retrieved this table from immuneACCESS and kept in-frame rearrangements only. Not all clones are present; in checked studies, unresolved V genes account for under half, and no reason is known for the remainder. The V and J calls and clone size were taken over from that table, and D and trimming were inferred from the DNA. Counted in this sample were fewer than 350,000 clones; roughly 21% of them appeared once. Approximately 0.043% of the sample rests with the top ten.

Each donor gave one peripheral blood draw, averaging about 120 mL, which was collected into heparinised tubes. A BD FACSAria II was used to sort naive, central memory, regulatory and stem cell-like memory CD4+ T cells with a panel that included CD45RO, CCR7, CD25, CD127, CD95 and CD27. All sorted populations exceeded 95% purity. PBMCs were separated immediately by Lymphoprep density gradient centrifugation and were stained directly, without being cultured. Samples were stained and sorted in pairs, with one healthy donor and one patient per experiment, so that batch effects were minimized. Material for sequencing was naive CD4+ T cells from blood. Interpreted using the paper, the cell subset or site label stands for: true naive CD4+ T cells. This TCR was recovered from a woman younger than 35 in good health. The chain is assembled from TRBV28 and TRBJ1-2; TRBD1 agrees with 8 junctional bases. The CDR3 region has the sequence CASTDRGRFYGYTF. DNA sequence: TGTGCCAGCACCGACAGGGGTAGGTTCTATGGCTACACCTTC.